A selection of T cell receptor beta chains follows, all from one sample in a study of blood T cell repertoires in COVID-19. Clones were read by immunoSEQ multiplex PCR, and TCRdb kept only the in-frame ones, dropping some. The sample lists fewer than 100,000 clones, 75% to 85% occurring once. The source material was peripheral blood. The receptors come from a man between 45 and 60 years old with COVID-19, enrolled during active disease. Each CDR3 is given with its conserved first and last residue. A D gene is named only where the DNA matches it firmly. Where a row states a size, it is once, few, many or the class of an expanded clone; other rows omit it.

size,V,J,D,CDR3,DNA
-,TRBV18,TRBJ1-1,-,CASSIQGTEAFF,TGTGCCAGCTCTATCCAGGGGACTGAAGCTTTCTTT
-,TRBV15,TRBJ2-7,-,CATSRVVALNYEQYF,TGTGCCACCAGCAGAGTTGTAGCCCTAAACTACGAGCAGTACTTC
-,TRBV2,TRBJ2-1,TRBD1,CASSPTGEHEQFF,TGTGCCAGCAGCCCGACAGGGGAGCATGAGCAGTTCTTC
-,TRBV28,TRBJ2-4,TRBD1,CASSTPTGGLAKNIQYF,TGTGCCAGCAGTACTCCCACAGGGGGGCTAGCCAAAAACATTCAGTACTTC
-,TRBV6-5,TRBJ2-3,-,CASRVASTDTQYF,TGTGCCAGCAGGGTAGCGAGTACAGATACGCAGTATTTT
-,TRBV28,TRBJ1-5,-,CASSFQGGNQPQHF,TGTGCCAGCAGTTTTCAGGGTGGCAATCAGCCCCAGCATTTT
-,TRBV5-1,TRBJ2-1,-,CASKSLSSYNEQFF,TGCGCCAGCAAATCGCTGAGCTCCTACAATGAGCAGTTCTTC
-,TRBV5-1,TRBJ2-5,TRBD2,CASSWGGKGRETQYF,TGCGCCAGCAGCTGGGGGGGAAAAGGGAGAGAGACCCAGTACTTC
-,TRBV18,TRBJ2-5,-,CASSDKETQYF,TGTGCCAGCTCGGACAAAGAGACCCAGTACTTC
-,TRBV3-1/TRBV3-2,TRBJ1-1,TRBD1,CASSHVTGVGAFF,TGTGCCAGCAGCCACGTCACAGGGGTGGGCGCTTTCTTT
few,TRBV12-3/TRBV12-4,TRBJ1-2,-,CASSLEQGGGYTF,TGTGCCAGCAGTTTAGAACAGGGAGGGGGCTACACCTTC
-,TRBV21-1,TRBJ2-1,-,CASSKAERSSYNEQFF,TGTGCCAGCAGCAAAGCCGAGCGGAGCTCCTACAATGAGCAGTTCTTC
-,TRBV18,TRBJ2-6,TRBD2,CASSTGGAGANVLTF,TGTGCCAGCTCGACGGGAGGGGCTGGGGCCAACGTCCTGACTTTC
-,TRBV7-9,TRBJ1-2,-,CASSLAGASGYTF,TGTGCCAGCAGCTTAGCAGGGGCATCCGGCTACACCTTC
-,TRBV7-9,TRBJ2-3,-,CASRADTQYF,TGTGCCAGCCGGGCAGATACGCAGTATTTT
-,TRBV12-3/TRBV12-4,TRBJ1-1,-,CASSMYRERRAFF,TGTGCCAGCAGTATGTACAGGGAGCGTCGGGCTTTCTTT
-,TRBV9,TRBJ2-2,-,CASSVGSPGELFF,TGTGCCAGCAGCGTCGGGAGCCCCGGGGAGCTGTTTTTT
-,TRBV5-1,TRBJ2-5,TRBD1,CASSLEGTAQETQYF,TGCGCCAGCAGCTTAGAGGGGACAGCCCAAGAGACCCAGTACTTC
-,TRBV5-5,TRBJ1-6,TRBD1,CASSLRQGVNSPLHF,TGTGCCAGCAGCTTGCGACAGGGGGTTAATTCACCCCTCCACTTT
-,TRBV4-2,TRBJ1-1,TRBD1,CASSQEDTGTGVLNTEAFF,TGTGCCAGCAGCCAAGAGGATACTGGAACAGGGGTGTTGAACACTGAAGCTTTCTTT
-,TRBV6-5,TRBJ2-7,-,CASSRAGSFYEQYF,TGTGCCAGCAGTCGGGCAGGGTCGTTCTACGAGCAGTACTTC
-,TRBV6-5,TRBJ2-1,-,CASKESSSYNEQFF,TGTGCCAGTAAGGAGTCATCCTCCTACAATGAGCAGTTCTTC
-,TRBV6-1,TRBJ1-2,TRBD1,CASSEGQGSYGYTF,TGTGCCAGCAGTGAGGGACAGGGCTCCTATGGCTACACCTTC
-,TRBV24-1,TRBJ2-3,TRBD1,CATSGGQGASTDTQYF,TGTGCCACCAGTGGAGGACAGGGGGCGAGCACAGATACGCAGTATTTT
-,TRBV7-2,TRBJ2-5,-,CASSLKTKETQYF,TGTGCCAGCAGCTTAAAGACTAAAGAGACCCAGTACTTC
-,TRBV5-5,TRBJ2-7,TRBD1,CASSSDRGLLYEQYF,TGTGCCAGCAGCAGCGACAGGGGGCTTTTGTACGAGCAGTACTTC
-,TRBV19,TRBJ2-1,-,CASSTLEGGREFF,TGTGCCAGTAGCACCCTAGAGGGGGGGAGGGAGTTCTTC
once,TRBV7-9,TRBJ2-7,TRBD1,CASSHPRTGNIYEQYF,TGTGCCAGCAGCCACCCGCGGACAGGGAATATCTACGAGCAGTACTTC
-,TRBV11-2,TRBJ2-3,-,CASSLVGVYTDTQYF,TGTGCCAGCAGCTTAGTAGGGGTCTACACAGATACGCAGTATTTT
-,TRBV9,TRBJ2-7,-,CASSVAPTPNRQGKTYEQYF,TGTGCCAGCAGCGTAGCTCCTACACCCAACAGGCAGGGGAAGACCTACGAGCAGTACTTC
-,TRBV15,TRBJ1-3,-,CATSRPASGRSGNTIYF,TGTGCCACCAGCAGACCTGCAAGCGGTAGGTCTGGAAACACCATATATTTT
many,TRBV5-6,TRBJ2-5,-,CASSFATGQQETQYF,TGTGCCAGCAGCTTTGCCACGGGACAACAAGAGACCCAGTACTTC
-,TRBV10-3,TRBJ1-2,-,CAISESVSRTTYGYTF,TGTGCCATCAGTGAGTCGGTTTCCAGGACAACGTATGGCTACACCTTC
-,TRBV3-1/TRBV3-2,TRBJ1-2,-,CASSRSGSAEYGYTF,TGTGCCAGCAGCCGATCAGGCTCAGCTGAGTATGGCTACACCTTC
-,TRBV3-1/TRBV3-2,TRBJ2-7,-,CASSQEGLVGEQYF,TGTGCCAGCAGCCAAGAAGGTCTAGTTGGTGAGCAGTACTTC
-,TRBV18,TRBJ1-6,-,CASSTGVGNSPLHF,TGTGCCAGCTCAACGGGGGTCGGGAATTCACCCCTCCACTTT
-,TRBV18,TRBJ2-1,-,CASSPWRDNEQFF,TGTGCCAGCTCACCATGGCGGGACAATGAGCAGTTCTTC
-,TRBV25-1,TRBJ2-3,TRBD1,CASSATGASTDTQYF,TGTGCCAGCAGTGCGACAGGGGCTAGCACAGATACGCAGTATTTT
-,TRBV24-1,TRBJ1-1,-,CATSDLGNKRAFF,TGTGCCACCAGTGATTTAGGAAACAAGAGGGCTTTCTTT
many,TRBV4-2,TRBJ2-7,-,CASSHSDRPYEQYF,TGTGCCAGCAGCCACTCCGACAGGCCCTACGAGCAGTACTTC
-,TRBV28,TRBJ1-6,-,CASSSSLGGSYNSPLHF,TGTGCCAGCAGTTCCTCATTAGGGGGCTCCTATAATTCACCCCTCCACTTT
once,TRBV6-5,TRBJ2-1,TRBD1,CASSFRGLENNEQFF,TGTGCCAGCAGTTTCAGGGGGCTGGAAAACAATGAGCAGTTCTTC
once,TRBV19,TRBJ2-2,-,CASSRGELFF,TGTGCCAGTTCCAGAGGGGAGCTGTTTTTT
-,TRBV7-9,TRBJ2-7,-,CASSLASGEQYF,TGTGCCAGCAGCTTAGCGTCGGGGGAGCAGTACTTC